This passage covers 18 T cell receptor beta chains from one sample sequenced in a study of shared clonotypes between healthy human individuals (dated by TCRdb to the early 2020s). The library relied on the immunoSEQ multiplex PCR assay. Here the immuneACCESS table is served through TCRdb, limited to in-frame sequences with V and J called. Missing clones are a known gap in these copies; in checked studies unresolved V genes cover under half, and the rest lacks a known reason. Counted in this sample were around 610,000 clones; roughly 96% of them appeared once. 0.095% to 0.13% of the sample goes to the ten largest clones. For the CD8 naive samples, CD45RO-negative cells were positively selected for CCR7, yielding a CD45RA+CCR7+ population from which TemRA cells were excluded. Sequencing was carried out using naive CD8+ T cells sorted from blood. Explained via the paper, the cell subset or site label denotes: CD45RA+CCR7+. These receptor sequences come from a woman aged 30 to 39 in good health.

This clone occurred once. CDR3 protein: CASSLGGDYGYTF. The CDR3 nucleotides read TGTGCCAGCAGTTTAGGCGGGGACTATGGCTACACCTTC. J is TRBJ1-2 and V is TRBV27; D remains ambiguous. The V end was cut by 2 bases, the J end by 3 bases, with 7 bases between. The V gene's germline CDR1 is MNHEY and CDR2 SMNVEV (reference sequence). There are 13 residues in the CDR3.

This chain uses TRBV7-9 with TRBJ2-1, with 7 bases identical to TRBD2. V gave up 4 bases and J gave up 10 bases; unmatched junction bases: 13. Germline loops: CDR1 SEHNR, CDR2 FQNEAQ (reference sequence). The CDR3 is 15 residues long. CDR3 coding DNA: TGTGCCAGCAGCTCACAACGCGCGATTAGCGGGGAGCAGTTCTTC. As protein: CASSSQRAISGEQFF. Full variable domain (missing parts from reference TRBV7-9 and TRBJ2-1): DTGVSQNPRHKITKRGQNVTFRCDPISEHNRLYWYRQTLGQGPEFLTYFQNEAQLEKSRLLSDRFSAERPKGSFSTLEIQRTEQGDSAMYLCASSSQRAISGEQFFGPGTRLTVL.

This chain connects TRBV27 to TRBJ2-1, with D tentatively TRBD1 or TRBD2 (5 bases each). Per the germline V gene, CDR1 is MNHEY and CDR2 is SMNVEV (reference sequence). The CDR3 covers 15 residues. Trimming cost V 8 bases and J 2 bases, with 16 bases left between them. CDR3 DNA: TGTGCCAGCTCCGAGGGGTCAGGGACCTACAATGAGCAGTTCTTC. Translation: CASSEGSGTYNEQFF.

This sequence joins TRBV9 and TRBJ2-1, with 10 bases that match TRBD2. This CDR3 region has 17 residues. Per germline, CDR1 SGDLS and CDR2 YYNGEE. V gave up 4 bases and J gave up 5 bases; unmatched junction bases: 12. The CDR3 is CASSIRPGLAPNNEQFF. The CDR3 nucleotides are TGTGCCAGCAGCATTCGACCGGGACTAGCGCCGAACAATGAGCAGTTCTTC.

The J gene is TRBJ1-2, the V gene TRBV28; maybe TRBD1 (5 bases). The germline gives CDR1 MDHEN, CDR2 SYDVKM. This CDR3 has 14 residues. V lost 2 bases and J lost 8, with 15 bases in between. The CDR3 sequence is CASSLIRDDVGYTF. CDR3 bases: TGTGCCAGCAGTTTAATCAGGGACGATGTAGGCTACACCTTC.

The V gene is TRBV9, the J gene TRBJ1-6, with D hard to call. The CDR3 has 15 amino acids. The V gene lost 0 bases and the J gene lost 3 bases, with 7 bases spanning the gap. The germline V gene encodes CDR1 SGDLS and CDR2 YYNGEE. The CDR3 reads CASSVEVGYNSPLHF. The CDR3 nucleotides read TGTGCCAGCAGCGTAGAGGTGGGCTATAATTCACCCCTCCACTTT.

The chain links TRBV25-1 to TRBJ2-5, with 10 bases that match TRBD1. The DNA end is more similar to TRBJ2-7, so the J call may be wrong. This CDR3 is 15 amino acids long. Per the germline V gene, CDR1 is MGHDK and CDR2 is SYGVNS. The CDR3: CASRGEDRGPSEQYF. CDR3 nucleotide sequence: TGTGCCAGCCGGGGGGAAGACAGGGGGCCTTCCGAGCAGTACTTC.

The chain employs TRBV28 and TRBJ2-1, with D possibly being TRBD1 or TRBD2 (5 bases each). The length of the CDR3 is 13 residues. Germline V gene data show CDR1 as MDHEN and CDR2 as SYDVKM. Deletions cut 5 bases from V and 5 bases from J, with 10 bases between. The CDR3 spells CASSPGTDNEQFF. The DNA for the CDR3 is TGTGCCAGCAGTCCCGGGACGGACAATGAGCAGTTCTTC.

The table lists this clone with a count of one. The CDR3 DNA reads as TGTGCCAGCAGCCGGACAGGGGGCCAGCCGCGGAGGTACGAGCAGTACTTC. Translated, it gives CASSRTGGQPRRYEQYF. The chain joins TRBV5-4 to TRBJ2-7; 11 bases line up with TRBD1. CDR1 is SGHNT, CDR2 YYREEE, per germline (reference sequence). Trimming at V came to 4 bases and at J to 4 bases, leaving 13 bases not matched to a gene. There are 17 residues in the CDR3. The complete variable domain, with remaining parts taken from reference TRBV5-4 and TRBJ2-7, reads ETGVTQSPTHLIKTRGQQVTLRCSSQSGHNTVSWYQQALGQGPQFIFQYYREEENGRGNFPPRFSGLQFPNYSSELNVNALELDDSALYLCASSRTGGQPRRYEQYFGPGTRLTVT.

The count of this clone is one. The chain joins TRBV29-1 to TRBJ2-5; D remains ambiguous. The CDR3 runs to 16 residues. The germline V and J ends were trimmed by 0 bases and 5 bases, with 19 bases remaining between them. Germline lookup yields CDR1 SQVTM and CDR2 ANQGSEA. The CDR3 DNA sequence: TGCAGCGTTGAAGATGGGTTGAGGACGGCTGGGGAGACCCAGTACTTC. This codes for CSVEDGLRTAGETQYF.

V and J are TRBV28 and TRBJ2-1, with 9 bases aligning to TRBD2. CDR1 MDHEN and CDR2 SYDVKM come from the germline V gene. The CDR3 length is 17 residues. V shed 5 bases, J shed 0 bases, and the junction held 8 bases outside the gene matches. Here the CDR3 reads CASSLQGGRASYNEQFF. DNA of the CDR3: TGTGCCAGCAGTCTCCAGGGCGGGAGGGCCTCCTACAATGAGCAGTTCTTC.

The chain links TRBV6-1 to TRBJ2-1; 10 nucleotides match TRBD2. The germline gives CDR1 MNHNS, CDR2 SASEGT. V lost 10 bases to trimming and J lost 6 bases; unmatched junction nucleotides: 9. The CDR3 extends over 14 amino acids. The CDR3 coding sequence is TGTGCCACAAACTACGTAGCGGGGGGCAATGAGCAGTTCTTC. Encoded protein: CATNYVAGGNEQFF.

This clone was seen a single time. The chain employs TRBV6-6 and TRBJ2-5; 8 bases agree with TRBD2. Germline CDR1 is MNHNY and CDR2 is SVGAGI (reference sequence). Trimming took 5 bases from V and 2 from J; bases not matched to a gene: 10. The CDR3 is 16 residues long. The CDR3, as DNA: TGTGCCAGCAGTGCGTGGACTAGCCCCCGGCAAGAGACCCAGTACTTC. Translation: CASSAWTSPRQETQYF.

The chain links TRBV6-1 to TRBJ2-7, with no clear D. Germline CDR1 reads MNHNS; CDR2 reads SASEGT. Trimming took off 2 bases at V and 4 bases at J, with 12 bases between the two ends. This CDR3 spans 14 amino acids. The CDR3 nucleotides read TGTGCCAGCAGTGAAACTGGGGTTTGGTACGAGCAGTACTTC. Protein sequence: CASSETGVWYEQYF.

The chain carries TRBV6-6 and TRBJ1-1; D unclear. This CDR3 region has 12 residues. V shed 2 bases and J shed 4 bases, with 5 bases lying between them. Germline V gives CDR1 MNHNY, CDR2 SVGAGI (reference sequence). CDR3 in DNA: TGTGCCAGCAGTTACGGGGTCACTGAAGCTTTCTTT. It specifies CASSYGVTEAFF.

In its sample, this clone was seen once. DNA for the CDR3: TGTGCCAGCAGTTTTCCTAGCGGGAGGGCCTCGGCGTACGAGCAGTACTTC. Translating it yields CASSFPSGRASAYEQYF. The V and J genes are TRBV28 and TRBJ2-7; 12 bases fit TRBD2. The trim removed 3 bases at V and 4 bases at J, leaving 10 bases unmatched. Per the germline V gene, CDR1 is MDHEN and CDR2 is SYDVKM. The CDR3 length is 17 residues.

Here the CDR3 DNA reads TGTGCCAGCACCCTCCGGCAGCCCCAGCATTTT. Protein sequence: CASTLRQPQHF. The J gene is TRBJ1-5, the V gene TRBV5-8, with D unresolved. The germline CDR1 and CDR2 sequences are SGHTS and YDEGEE. The length of the CDR3 is 11 residues. The ends were cut back, 6 bases at V and 7 bases at J, with 8 bases in the middle.

The chain joins TRBV5-5 to TRBJ2-7, with 8 bases fitting TRBD1. CDR1 is SGHKS and CDR2 is YYEKEE in the germline V gene (reference sequence). The V and J ends lost 6 bases and 4 bases, in that order; junction bases with no gene match: 6. This CDR3 comprises 13 residues. CDR3 protein: CASTTGGRYEQYF. In nucleotides, the CDR3 is TGTGCCAGCACCACAGGGGGGAGATACGAGCAGTACTTC.